What follows are 3 T cell receptor beta chains derived from one specimen sequenced in a study of spatial heterogeneity in lung cancer. In TCRdb, the 5' RACE reads were re-called with MiXCR into one record per CDR3 protein. The table shows about 43,000 distinct CDR3 sequences, with under 25% occurring only once. Time point specified: blood at routine non-recurrence follow-up after resection. This sample comprised PBMCs, obtained at follow-up. The receptors derive from a female donor with early-stage non-small cell lung cancer.

The sample holds one count of this clonotype. V and J are TRBV20-1 and TRBJ2-4; the match to TRBD1 covers 9 bases. This CDR3 is built from 14 residues. Germline lookup yields CDR1 DFQATT and CDR2 SNEGSKA (reference sequence). The junction had 8 bases not matched to a gene; V was cut back by 6 bases and J by 5 bases. The CDR3 nucleotides are TGCAGTGCCAGTACCCGGGACAGGGAAAACATTCAGTACTTC. Protein: CSASTRDRENIQYF.

This clonotype was counted between two and nine times. The chain carries TRBV11-2 and TRBJ2-4; D ambiguous. V was shortened by 7 bases and J by 0 bases, with 7 bases between the two germline ends. Germline V CDR1 and CDR2: SGHAT, FQNNGV. This CDR3 contains 13 residues. The CDR3 DNA reads TGTGCCAGCAAAGGTTTAGCCAAAAACATTCAGTACTTC. Its translation is CASKGLAKNIQYF.

This clonotype was detected only a few times. The rearrangement joins TRBV11-2 to TRBJ2-2, with D hard to call. Looked up from germline, CDR1 is SGHAT and CDR2 is FQNNGV. Trimming left V 3 bases short and J 2 bases short, with 10 bases between. The CDR3 runs 15 residues. The DNA of the CDR3 is TGTGCCAGCAGCTTGTTGGGATCTAACACCGGGGAGCTGTTTTTT. It translates to CASSLLGSNTGELFF.